What follows are 7 T cell receptor beta chains derived from one specimen sequenced in a study of human T cells and chemical hapten exposure (dated by TCRdb to 2020 to 2023). The time point label for this specimen denotes: patch test 1, 2 weeks after DPC sensitization. Taken with the paper, the label for treatment or condition translates to: therapeutic diphenylcyclopropenone sensitization with weekly scalp DPC. The library was built by means of RACE. This sample was sequenced with a NextSeq 500. TCRdb trimmed public reads at Q25 via fastp, called clones via MiXCR and kept in-frame beta chains. Duplicate CDR3 protein sequences are folded into a single record with the most common DNA and genes. A total of around 340,000 distinct CDR3 sequences appear in this sample, approximately 6.9% of them only once. In total, the top ten clones hold less than 10% of the sample. Sequencing used whole blood, obtained in connection with sensitization to the hapten diphenylcyclopropenone (DPC). These receptors came from a woman aged 18-29 years with alopecia areata. Some clones in this sample may be carry-over from other donors' samples.

This clonotype was detected many times. The V gene is TRBV7-9, the J gene TRBJ1-6; 7 bases agree with TRBD1. CDR3 size: 13 residues. V was pared by 3 bases and J by 10 bases, with 3 bases of the junction left unmatched. Germline CDR1 is SEHNR and CDR2 is FQNEAQ (reference sequence). For the CDR3, the DNA is TGTGCCAGCAGCTTGCAGGGGGGCTCACCCCTCCACTTT. As protein: CASSLQGGSPLHF.

The chain employs TRBV27 and TRBJ1-5; D gene uncertain. Germline loops: CDR1 MNHEY, CDR2 SMNVEV (reference sequence). The V and J ends lost 0 bases and 4 bases respectively, with 7 bases between them. The CDR3 has 14 residues. The chain's CDR3 is CASSLSDLNQPQHF. In DNA form, the CDR3 reads TGTGCCAGCAGTTTATCTGACCTAAATCAGCCCCAGCATTTT.

The V and J genes are TRBV6-2 or TRBV6-3 and TRBJ1-4; unclear D gene. The CDR3 runs 11 residues. Germline CDR1 reads MNHEY; CDR2 reads SVGEGT. Trimming took 5 bases from V and 7 from J, leaving 5 bases between them. In DNA, the CDR3 is TGTGCCAGCAGTCACCGTGAAAAACTGTTTTTT. Translating it yields CASSHREKLFF.

The rearrangement links TRBV13 to TRBJ2-7; D unresolved. Germline V CDR1 and CDR2: PRHDT, FYEKMQ (reference sequence). The ends were cut back, 6 bases at V and 4 bases at J, with 16 bases in the middle. The CDR3 runs 14 residues. CDR3 sequence reads: CASSPLLREYEQYF. In nucleotides, the CDR3 is TGTGCCAGCAGTCCCCTCCTTCGAGAATACGAGCAGTACTTC. The entire variable domain, with the rest obtained from reference TRBV13 and TRBJ2-7, is as follows: AAGVIQSPRHLIKEKRETATLKCYPIPRHDTVYWYQQGPGQDPQFLISFYEKMQSDKGSIPDRFSAQQFSDYHSELNMSSLELGDSALYFCASSPLLREYEQYFGPGTRLTVT.

The sample holds a few counts of this clonotype. The gene calls are TRBV24-1 and TRBJ1-2, with D possibly matching TRBD1 (5 bases). Germline CDR1 KGHDR, CDR2 SFDVKD. Trimming cost V 4 bases and J 4 bases, with 9 bases left between them. The CDR3 contains 13 residues. CDR3 bases: TGTGCCACCAGTGACGCACAGGTCTATGGCTACACCTTC. Protein sequence: CATSDAQVYGYTF.

V gene TRBV10-3 combines with J gene TRBJ2-5, with D maybe TRBD1 (5 bases). V lost 4 bases and J lost 3, with 15 bases in between. Germline V gene data show CDR1 as ENHRY and CDR2 as SYGVKD. There are 15 residues in the CDR3. The CDR3 coding sequence is TGTGCCATCAGTGGACAGCAGAACTACGAAGAGACCCAGTACTTC. Encoded protein: CAISGQQNYEETQYF.

This clonotype was counted ten times or more. The chain links TRBV29-1 to TRBJ2-7, with TRBD1 matching over 10 bases. The CDR3 runs 14 residues. CDR1 and CDR2 from the germline V gene are SQVTM and ANQGSEA. V dropped 6 bases and J dropped 9; count of bases not matched to a gene: 14. CDR3 DNA sequence: TGCAGCGTATACGCCACCGGGACAGGGGCCGGGCAGTACTTC. Protein: CSVYATGTGAGQYF.